This T cell receptor beta chain originates from a study of cytomegalovirus exposure and HLA in healthy donors. General study findings and limits: Researchers reported from a later analysis that most CMV-associated TCR beta chains appeared HLA-restricted. In a later analysis, compared with equally common non-associated chains, HLA-associated beta chains were more expanded.

60 Vbeta and 13 Jbeta primers were used in PCR. Repertoires were generated with immunoSEQ multiplex PCR, while TCRdb's copy carries only in-frame clones and drops some. The table includes about 130,000 clones, about 81% detected once. Germline assignment: CDR1 SGHRS and CDR2 YFSETQ. The CDR3 loop spans 15 amino acids. The V and J ends lost 3 bases and 6 bases, in that order; junction bases with no gene match: 6. Concerning this clone: Its antigen remains unknown.

The sample comprised PBMCs. The receptor's source is a woman aged 40 to 49 in good health and CMV-seropositive. The chain employs TRBV5-1 and TRBJ1-4, with 9 nucleotides matching TRBD1. In DNA, the CDR3 is TGCGCCAGCAGCTCCCAGGACAGGGGAGATGAAAAACTGTTTTTT. It yields the protein CASSSQDRGDEKLFF. Drawing the rest from reference TRBV5-1 and TRBJ1-4, the complete variable domain is KAGVTQTPRYLIKTRGQQVTLSCSPISGHRSVSWYQQTPGQGLQFLFEYFSETQRNKGNFPGRFSGRQFSNSRSEMNVSTLELGDSALYLCASSSQDRGDEKLFFGSGTQLSVL.